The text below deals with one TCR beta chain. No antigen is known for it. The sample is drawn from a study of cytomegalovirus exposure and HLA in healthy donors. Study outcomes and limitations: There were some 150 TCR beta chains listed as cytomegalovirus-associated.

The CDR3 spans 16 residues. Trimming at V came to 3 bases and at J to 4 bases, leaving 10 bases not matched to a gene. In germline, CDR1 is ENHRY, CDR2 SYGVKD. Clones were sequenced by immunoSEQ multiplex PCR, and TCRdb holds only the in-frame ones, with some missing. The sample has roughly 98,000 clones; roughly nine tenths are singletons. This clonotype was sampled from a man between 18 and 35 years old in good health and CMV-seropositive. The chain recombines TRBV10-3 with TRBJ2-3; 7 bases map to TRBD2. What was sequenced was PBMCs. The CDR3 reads CAISDRAGLAADTQYF. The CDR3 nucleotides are TGTGCCATCAGTGATCGGGCGGGTCTAGCGGCAGATACGCAGTATTTT.